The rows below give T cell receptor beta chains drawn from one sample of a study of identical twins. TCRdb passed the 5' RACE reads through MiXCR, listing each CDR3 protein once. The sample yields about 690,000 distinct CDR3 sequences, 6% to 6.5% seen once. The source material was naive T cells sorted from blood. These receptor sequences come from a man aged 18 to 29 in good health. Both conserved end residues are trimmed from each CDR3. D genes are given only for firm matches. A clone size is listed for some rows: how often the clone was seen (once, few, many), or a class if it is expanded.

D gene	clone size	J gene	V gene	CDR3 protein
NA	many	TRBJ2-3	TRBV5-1	ASSLEGPRTDTQY
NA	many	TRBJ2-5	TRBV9	ASSAGLVETQY
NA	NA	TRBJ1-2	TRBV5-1	ASSLELRSYT
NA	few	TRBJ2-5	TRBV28	ASGKETQY
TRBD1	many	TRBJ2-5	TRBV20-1	SAPSGQAQETQY
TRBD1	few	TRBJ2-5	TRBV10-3	AIRPGQGSFETQY
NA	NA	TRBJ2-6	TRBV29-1	SVGRDGANVLT
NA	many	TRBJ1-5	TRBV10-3	AISESPGDGQPQH
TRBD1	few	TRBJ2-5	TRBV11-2	ASSLDGTGVTQY
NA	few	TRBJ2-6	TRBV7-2	ASSSPGLSGANVLT
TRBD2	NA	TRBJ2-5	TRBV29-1	SVEVRGGETQY
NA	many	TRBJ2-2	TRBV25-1	ASSEFLAGELF
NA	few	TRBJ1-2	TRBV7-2	ASSFPQGFNYGYT
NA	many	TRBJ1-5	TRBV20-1	SARQVSNQPQH
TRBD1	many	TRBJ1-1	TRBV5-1	ASTDRGQGAF
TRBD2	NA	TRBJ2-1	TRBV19	ATRGEGFHEQF
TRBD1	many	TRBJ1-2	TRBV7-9	ASQQGGYGYT
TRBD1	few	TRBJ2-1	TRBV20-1	SARARDRGRRSYNEQF
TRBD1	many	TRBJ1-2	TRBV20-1	SARDRDRRGYT
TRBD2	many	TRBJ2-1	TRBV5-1	ASTRGLAGYNEQF
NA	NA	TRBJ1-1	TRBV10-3	AISDAGYEAF
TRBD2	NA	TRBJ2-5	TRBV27	ASSLLGTSGRGETQY
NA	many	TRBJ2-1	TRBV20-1	SASLEAVYNEQF